This T cell receptor beta chain was sequenced during a study of technical replicates of blood from a handful of donors. This CDR3 spans 14 amino acids. In germline, CDR1 is SGHRS, CDR2 YFSETQ. V was shortened by 0 bases and J by 5 bases, with 8 bases between the two germline ends. The table came from immunoSEQ multiplex PCR; TCRdb's copy has only in-frame clones and leaves some out. The sample has about 81,000 clones; 90% to 98% are singletons. This chain uses TRBV5-1 with TRBJ2-2; the D gene is possibly TRBD1 (6 bases). The material sequenced was T cells isolated from PBMCs. The sequence was collected from a human donor in good health. CDR3 amino acids: CASSLDRVTGELFF. The CDR3 coding sequence is TGCGCCAGCAGCTTGGACAGGGTAACCGGGGAGCTGTTTTTT.